The 7 T cell receptor beta chains below were found in one sample sequenced in a study of control samples from healthy donors and cancer patients (dated by TCRdb to about 2020). Library prep was done by the immunoSEQ multiplex PCR assay. TCRdb's version of the immuneACCESS table is confined to in-frame rearrangements and falls short of the full clone set. An unresolved V gene accounts for under half of the shortfall where checked; the remainder is of unknown origin. Across this sample there are just over 80,000 clones, with approximately 94% seen only once. The ten top clones hold around 5% of the sample. The sequencing sample was made of blood. The receptors derive from a woman under 30 in good health.

This rearrangement joins TRBV7-2 to TRBJ2-7; possible D gene TRBD2, 6 bases. This CDR3 is 14 amino acids long. The germline V gene encodes CDR1 SGHTA and CDR2 FQGNSA. The V end was cut by 2 bases, the J end by 2 bases, with 10 bases between. In nucleotides, the CDR3 is TGTGCCAGCAGCTTAATCGGCGGGGCCTACGAGCAGTACTTC. This translates into CASSLIGGAYEQYF.

This chain links TRBV3-1 (or the pseudogene TRBV3-2) with TRBJ2-1; 7 bases are shared with TRBD2. The length of the CDR3 is 15 residues. V gave up 5 bases and J gave up 2 bases; unmatched junction bases: 6. Germline V lookup: CDR1 LGHDT, CDR2 YNNKEL (reference sequence). The CDR3 spells CASSLLTSTYNEQFF. As DNA, the CDR3 is TGTGCCAGCAGCTTACTGACTAGCACCTACAATGAGCAGTTCTTC.

This chain connects TRBV9 to TRBJ2-7; tentatively, D is TRBD1 (6 bases). V lost 0 bases to trimming and J lost 2 bases, with 15 bases between them. Per germline, CDR1 SGDLS and CDR2 YYNGEE. There are 16 residues in the CDR3. Here the CDR3 reads CASSVEVGTQTYEQYF. In nucleotides, the CDR3 is TGTGCCAGCAGCGTAGAGGTCGGGACACAGACCTACGAGCAGTACTTC.

The V and J genes are TRBV20-1 and TRBJ2-3; D uncertain. This CDR3 has 16 residues. Trimming removed 3 bases at V and 2 bases at J, with 18 bases between. The V gene's germline CDR1 is DFQATT and CDR2 SNEGSKA (reference sequence). CDR3 sequence: CSASWSAPQITDTQYF. The CDR3 coding sequence is TGCAGTGCTAGTTGGTCTGCTCCCCAAATCACAGATACGCAGTATTTT.

In nucleotides, the CDR3 is TGTGCCAGCACTTCCGGGACACCCAATCAGCCCCAGCATTTT. This gives the protein CASTSGTPNQPQHF. The chain has TRBV6-5 and TRBJ1-5; a possible D gene is TRBD1 (6 bases). V shed 7 bases and J shed 3 bases, with 13 bases lying between them. The germline gives CDR1 MNHEY, CDR2 SVGAGI. This CDR3 is 14 amino acids long.

The chain carries TRBV11-2 and TRBJ1-5; 7 bases agree with TRBD1. The CDR3 contains 16 residues. J was trimmed by 6 bases and V by 0 bases; bases with no gene match: 8. From germline, CDR1 is SGHAT and CDR2 FQNNGV. CDR3 loop: CASSLDRVSGGQPQHF. CDR3 nucleotides: TGTGCCAGCAGCTTAGATAGAGTTTCAGGGGGTCAGCCCCAGCATTTT.

This clone has just one count. The chain joins TRBV5-5 to TRBJ1-4; D is perhaps TRBD1 (5 bases). From germline, CDR1 is SGHKS and CDR2 YYEKEE (reference sequence). The CDR3 runs to 17 residues. The ends were cut back, 2 bases at V and 0 bases at J, with 14 bases in the middle. CDR3: CASSFRGQVTTNEKLFF. In nucleotides, the CDR3 is TGTGCCAGCAGCTTTAGGGGCCAGGTCACAACTAATGAAAAACTGTTTTTT. The full variable domain, in which reference TRBV5-5 and TRBJ1-4 provide the parts outside the CDR3, is DAGVTQSPTHLIKTRGQQVTLRCSPISGHKSVSWYQQVLGQGPQFIFQYYEKEERGRGNFPDRFSARQFPNYSSELNVNALLLGDSALYLCASSFRGQVTTNEKLFFGSGTQLSVL.